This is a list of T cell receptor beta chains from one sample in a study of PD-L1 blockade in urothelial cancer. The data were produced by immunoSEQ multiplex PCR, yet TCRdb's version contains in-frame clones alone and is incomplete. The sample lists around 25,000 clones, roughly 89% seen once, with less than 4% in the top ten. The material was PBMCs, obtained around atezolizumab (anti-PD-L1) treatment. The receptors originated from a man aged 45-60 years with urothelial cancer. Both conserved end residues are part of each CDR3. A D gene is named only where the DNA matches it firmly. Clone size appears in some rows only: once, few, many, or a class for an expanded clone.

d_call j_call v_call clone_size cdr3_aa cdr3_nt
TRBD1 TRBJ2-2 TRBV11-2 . CASSPLVGTVNTGELFF TGTGCCAGCAGCCCACTTGTGGGGACAGTGAACACCGGGGAGCTGTTTTTT
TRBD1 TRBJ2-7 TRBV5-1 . CASSLRTGESSYEQYF TGCGCCAGCAGCTTAAGGACAGGGGAGAGCTCCTACGAGCAGTACTTC
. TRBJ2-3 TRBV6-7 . CARLGLAFTDTQYF TGTGCCCGCCTAGGGCTAGCGTTTACAGATACGCAGTATTTT
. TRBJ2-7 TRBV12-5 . CASGHPETGDSYEQYF TGTGCTAGTGGTCATCCGGAGACAGGAGACTCCTACGAGCAGTACTTC
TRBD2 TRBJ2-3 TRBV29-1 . CSVVAGGTDTQYF TGCAGCGTTGTCGCGGGAGGCACAGATACGCAGTATTTT
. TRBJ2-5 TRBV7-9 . CASSLNEGAETQYF TGTGCCAGCAGCTTGAACGAAGGGGCCGAGACCCAGTACTTC
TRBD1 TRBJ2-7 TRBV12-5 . CASGLAQGQGQASGSSYEQYF TGTGCTAGTGGTTTGGCCCAGGGACAGGGGCAAGCTAGCGGTAGCTCCTACGAGCAGTACTTC
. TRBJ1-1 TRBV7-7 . CASSSDINTEAFF TGTGCTAGCAGCTCAGACATAAACACTGAAGCTTTCTTT
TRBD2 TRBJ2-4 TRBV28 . CASSLFTSGRARGIQYF TGTGCCAGCAGTTTATTTACTAGCGGGAGGGCCCGTGGCATTCAGTACTTC
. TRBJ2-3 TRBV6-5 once CASSYLDTDTQYF TGTGCCAGCAGTTACCTAGACACAGATACGCAGTATTTT
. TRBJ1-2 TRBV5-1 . CASSLGGSPYGYTF TGCGCCAGCAGCTTGGGAGGGAGCCCCTATGGCTACACCTTC
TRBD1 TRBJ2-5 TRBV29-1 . CSVGTGWETQYF TGCAGCGTTGGGACAGGGTGGGAGACCCAGTACTTC
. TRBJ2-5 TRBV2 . CASHMAFLQETQYF TGTGCCAGCCATATGGCCTTCCTGCAAGAGACCCAGTACTTC
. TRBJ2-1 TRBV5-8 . CASSLGQSDYNEQFF TGTGCCAGCAGCTTGGGACAGTCCGATTACAATGAGCAGTTCTTC
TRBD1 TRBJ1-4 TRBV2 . CASSATGADNEKLFF TGTGCCAGCAGTGCAACAGGGGCGGATAATGAAAAACTGTTTTTT
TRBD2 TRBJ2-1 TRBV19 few CASSIGGRGNTYNEQFF TGTGCCAGTAGTATAGGGGGGAGGGGCAATACCTACAATGAGCAGTTCTTC
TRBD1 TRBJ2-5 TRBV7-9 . CASSSPGQGQTQYF TGTGCCAGCAGCTCTCCGGGACAGGGCCAGACCCAGTACTTC
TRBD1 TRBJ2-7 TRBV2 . CASRDRVEQYF TGTGCCAGCAGAGACAGGGTCGAGCAGTACTTC
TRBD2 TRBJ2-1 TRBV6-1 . CASSEWGGSSYNEQFF TGTGCCAGCAGTGAATGGGGCGGGAGCTCCTACAATGAGCAGTTCTTC
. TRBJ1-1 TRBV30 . CAWSRGFSTEAFF TGTGCCTGGAGTAGAGGGTTCAGCACTGAAGCTTTCTTT
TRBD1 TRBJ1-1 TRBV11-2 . CASSLRTGNTEAFF TGTGCCAGCAGCTTAAGGACAGGGAACACTGAAGCTTTCTTT
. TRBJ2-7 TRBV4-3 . CASSQTRSGTGIYEQYF TGCGCCAGCAGCCAAACACGATCCGGGACTGGGATTTACGAGCAGTACTTC
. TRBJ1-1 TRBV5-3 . CARSSTGRTEAFF TGTGCCAGAAGCTCCACAGGGCGGACTGAAGCTTTCTTT
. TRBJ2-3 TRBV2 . CASIGYVTDTQYF TGTGCCAGCATCGGTTACGTTACAGATACGCAGTATTTT
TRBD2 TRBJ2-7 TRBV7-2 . CASSEGLIYEQYF TGTGCCAGCAGCGAGGGACTAATATACGAGCAGTACTTC